These 32 T cell receptor beta chains share one sample of origin, sequenced in a study of lymphopenia after photon versus proton radiotherapy. Clones were read by immunoSEQ multiplex PCR, and TCRdb kept only the in-frame ones, dropping some. The sample has 20,000 to 30,000 clones, roughly 90% seen once. The starting material was peripheral blood, obtained from a patient treated with photon-based radiotherapy. The source is a woman in her fifties or sixties with cholangiocarcinoma.

The rearrangement links TRBV6-1 to TRBJ1-2; weak D call: TRBD1 (6 bases). The V gene's germline CDR1 is MNHNS and CDR2 SASEGT. The CDR3 runs 13 residues. Trimming took off 2 bases at V and 2 bases at J, with 6 bases between the two ends. CDR3 DNA: TGTGCCAGCAGTGAACAGGGGAACTATGGCTACACCTTC. It translates to CASSEQGNYGYTF.

The chain uses TRBV5-6 and TRBJ1-2, with D possibly matching TRBD1 (6 bases). V lost 6 bases to trimming and J lost 4 bases, with 25 bases between them. The CDR3 loop spans 17 amino acids. Germline CDR1 and CDR2: SGHDT and YYEEEE. DNA of the CDR3: TGTGCCAGCATCGTCCGGGACATAAAATGGGGCCTCTATGGCTACACCTTC. Translation: CASIVRDIKWGLYGYTF.

This clone counts as medium-sized. The CDR3 nucleotides are TGTGCCAGCAGTGTGGAAAGTACCAATGAAAAACTGTTTTTT. It yields the protein CASSVESTNEKLFF. V gene TRBV2 combines with J gene TRBJ1-4, with D unclear. The CDR3 consists of 14 residues. V was pared by 4 bases and J by 5 bases, with 11 bases between. Germline CDR1 is SNHLY and CDR2 is FYNNEI.

The chain recombines TRBV7-9 with TRBJ1-2; a weak D match, TRBD1 (6 bases). The CDR3 contains 16 residues. Germline V lookup: CDR1 SEHNR, CDR2 FQNEAQ (reference sequence). With 3 bases removed from V and 1 base from J, the gap between germline ends came to 15 bases. The CDR3 is CASSFPRGTHNYGYTF. The CDR3 nucleotides are TGTGCCAGCAGCTTTCCCAGAGGGACACATAACTATGGCTACACCTTC.

This clone has only a few counts. The chain uses TRBV30 and TRBJ1-6; weak D call: TRBD1 (5 bases). V was clipped by 5 bases and J by 7 bases, with 6 bases between them. Germline V CDR1 and CDR2: GTSNPN, SVGIG (reference sequence). The CDR3 contains 11 residues. CDR3 bases: TGTGCCTGGGGGGACAATTCACCCCTCCACTTT. It specifies CAWGDNSPLHF.

The gene calls are TRBV10-1 and TRBJ2-7; D not certain. The CDR3 length is 14 residues. The V gene lost 3 bases and the J gene lost 3 bases, with 12 bases spanning the gap. Germline V CDR1 and CDR2: WNHNN, SYGVQD (reference sequence). CDR3 in DNA: TGCGCCAGCAGTGAACACCCCCACCTCTACGAGCAGTACTTC. This sequence encodes CASSEHPHLYEQYF.

The V gene is TRBV5-6, the J gene TRBJ1-2; D is ambiguous. The CDR3 sequence is 17 residues long. The germline gives CDR1 SGHDT, CDR2 YYEEEE. Deletions cut 6 bases from V and 1 base from J, with 22 bases between. CDR3 in amino acids: CASMPAITGNLNYGYTF. The CDR3 DNA reads TGTGCCAGCATGCCAGCGATTACCGGGAACCTTAACTATGGCTACACCTTC.

The chain combines TRBV7-9 with TRBJ2-7; D ambiguous. The V gene lost 4 bases and the J gene lost 6 bases, with 4 bases spanning the gap. The CDR3 length is 10 residues. Germline lookup yields CDR1 SEHNR and CDR2 FQNEAQ (reference sequence). CDR3 nucleotides: TGTGCCAGCAGCTCCGTCGAGCAGTACTTC. It is translated as CASSSVEQYF.

The chain employs TRBV4-1 and TRBJ2-7; D remains unclear. The length of the CDR3 is 17 residues. The V gene lost 4 bases and the J gene lost 4 bases, with 23 bases spanning the gap. Germline lookup yields CDR1 MGHRA and CDR2 YSYEKL. CDR3 amino acids: CASSPVAVQRYGYEQYF. For the CDR3, the DNA is TGCGCCAGCAGCCCCGTTGCGGTTCAGCGCTATGGATACGAGCAGTACTTC.

The chain carries TRBV7-9 and TRBJ1-5; the D gene is possibly TRBD1 (5 bases). The ends were cut back, 1 base at V and 6 bases at J, with 10 bases in the middle. The CDR3 contains 14 residues. Germline V CDR1 and CDR2: SEHNR, FQNEAQ (reference sequence). The CDR3 is CASSLGGVGQPQHF. DNA of the CDR3: TGTGCCAGCAGCTTAGGGGGCGTGGGTCAGCCCCAGCATTTT.

The CDR3 loop is CASSYSYSGVIYEQYF. The CDR3 nucleotides read TGTGCCAGCAGTTACTCATATAGCGGGGTAATCTACGAGCAGTACTTC. V usage is TRBV6-6 and J usage is TRBJ2-7; 8 bases are a match to TRBD2. In germline, CDR1 is MNHNY, CDR2 SVGAGI (reference sequence). The J segment lost 3 bases and the V segment lost 0 bases, leaving 7 bases of the junction unmatched. There are 16 residues in the CDR3.

V and J are TRBV6-5 and TRBJ2-7; D unclear. Germline V gives CDR1 MNHEY, CDR2 SVGAGI. CDR3 length: 14 residues. Trimming took off 8 bases at V and 3 bases at J, with 17 bases between the two ends. DNA of the CDR3: TGTGCCAGCTCGGCCACCGAACTGCGCTACGAGCAGTACTTC. Encoded protein: CASSATELRYEQYF.

J is TRBJ1-6 and V is TRBV30, with D perhaps TRBD1 (5 bases). The CDR3 totals 16 residues. Trimming cost V 5 bases and J 6 bases, with 20 bases left between them. Per the germline V gene, CDR1 is GTSNPN and CDR2 is SVGIG (reference sequence). The CDR3 spells CAWASTGRSFNSPLHF. CDR3 coding DNA: TGTGCCTGGGCATCCACAGGACGGAGCTTTAATTCACCCCTCCACTTT.

This clone appeared a few times. The rearrangement links TRBV5-1 to TRBJ1-2; TRBD1 might be the D (5 bases). The length of the CDR3 is 17 residues. Trimming took off 6 bases at V and 0 bases at J, with 21 bases between the two ends. Germline loops: CDR1 SGHRS, CDR2 YFSETQ. This CDR3 reads CASTRTIAAGANYGYTF. In DNA, the CDR3 is TGCGCCAGCACCCGGACAATTGCTGCTGGAGCTAACTATGGCTACACCTTC.

CDR3 amino acids: CASSLGLRLGADTQYF. For the CDR3, the DNA is TGCGCCAGCAGCTTGGGCCTGAGGTTAGGCGCAGATACGCAGTATTTT. This chain joins TRBV5-1 and TRBJ2-3; D unresolved. The V gene's germline CDR1 is SGHRS and CDR2 YFSETQ. The CDR3 covers 16 residues. V lost 0 bases to trimming and J lost 4 bases, with 15 bases between them.

The rearrangement uses TRBV18 and TRBJ1-2, with TRBD1 identical over 8 bases. The CDR3 covers 18 residues. Trimming removed 3 bases from V and 0 bases from J; junction bases left unmatched: 12. Germline values: CDR1 KGHSH, CDR2 LQKENI. The CDR3 sequence: CASSPGPGTGLTNYGYTF. Written as DNA, the CDR3 is TGTGCCAGCTCACCGGGTCCCGGGACAGGACTAACTAACTATGGCTACACCTTC.

This chain uses TRBV10-2 with TRBJ2-3; no definite D call. The CDR3 is made up of 14 amino acids. Between the trimmed V and J ends, which lost 4 bases and 0 bases, there was a span of 8 bases. Per the germline V gene, CDR1 is WSHSY and CDR2 is SAAADI. In DNA, the CDR3 is TGCGCCAGCAGTGTTAGGAAAAGCACAGATACGCAGTATTTT. Its translation is CASSVRKSTDTQYF.

CDR3 nucleotides: TGTGCCAGCAGCGTACCGGCCGGGGGGCCCTACGAGCAGTACTTC. Translated: CASSVPAGGPYEQYF. The V gene is TRBV9, the J gene TRBJ2-7, with D maybe TRBD2 (7 bases). V dropped 1 base and J dropped 2 bases, with 13 bases sitting between them. Germline V CDR1 and CDR2: SGDLS, YYNGEE. This CDR3 spans 15 amino acids. Variable domain in full (rest from reference TRBV9 and TRBJ2-7): DSGVTQTPKHLITATGQRVTLRCSPRSGDLSVYWYQQSLDQGLQFLIQYYNGEERAKGNILERFSAQQFPDLHSELNLSSLELGDSALYFCASSVPAGGPYEQYFGPGTRLTVT.

The chain carries TRBV9 and TRBJ2-5; 8 nucleotides line up with TRBD2. This CDR3 region has 15 residues. The V segment lost 0 bases and the J segment 5 bases; nucleotides outside the gene matches: 6. Germline values: CDR1 SGDLS, CDR2 YYNGEE. CDR3 protein: CASSVAGGMSETQYF. The DNA for the CDR3 is TGTGCCAGCAGCGTAGCGGGGGGGATGTCGGAGACCCAGTACTTC.

V is TRBV18 and J is TRBJ2-1; 9 bases match TRBD1. V gave up 4 bases and J gave up 9 bases; unmatched junction bases: 28. From germline, CDR1 is KGHSH and CDR2 LQKENI. The CDR3 is made up of 21 amino acids. The CDR3 coding sequence is TGTGCCAGCTCACTAACTAAGTCCGGCCTTCCGGACAGGGGATTTGGGAGTGAGCAGTTCTTC. This translates into CASSLTKSGLPDRGFGSEQFF.

The rearrangement uses TRBV6-5 and TRBJ1-1; D gene ambiguous. Germline V gene lookup returns CDR1 MNHEY and CDR2 SVGAGI. CDR3 length equals 16 residues. V was cut by 0 bases and J by 3 bases, with 14 bases left in between. CDR3 DNA sequence: TGTGCCAGCAGTTACTCAATAAAAGGGTACGACACTGAAGCTTTCTTT. It specifies CASSYSIKGYDTEAFF.

This chain connects TRBV5-1 to TRBJ1-3; D is ambiguous. This CDR3 comprises 15 residues. Germline CDR1 reads SGHRS; CDR2 reads YFSETQ. Trimming removed 0 bases from V and 3 bases from J, with 10 bases in between. The CDR3 DNA follows: TGCGCCAGCAGCTTGGCCTGGGATCGTGGAAACACCATATATTTT. Amino acids: CASSLAWDRGNTIYF.

In its sample, this clone was seen a few times. This sequence joins TRBV10-2 and TRBJ1-2, with D hard to call. Trimming removed 3 bases at V and 3 bases at J, with 11 bases between. This CDR3 region has 14 residues. The germline CDR1 and CDR2 sequences are WSHSY and SAAADI. CDR3 sequence (DNA): TGCGCCAGCAGTGATTCCAAGGCCTACTATGGCTACACCTTC. Encoded protein: CASSDSKAYYGYTF.

The chain joins TRBV7-9 to TRBJ1-2; D is perhaps TRBD1 (6 bases). Germline loops: CDR1 SEHNR, CDR2 FQNEAQ (reference sequence). The CDR3 contains 14 residues. The germline V and J ends were trimmed by 5 bases and 2 bases, with 12 bases remaining between them. The CDR3 protein is CASSTRGQNYGYTF. The CDR3 nucleotides are TGTGCCAGCAGCACCAGGGGCCAGAACTATGGCTACACCTTC.

The genes are TRBV7-2 and TRBJ1-1; possible D gene TRBD1, 6 bases. CDR1 and CDR2 (germline): SGHTA, FQGNSA. Deletions cut 5 bases from V and 0 bases from J, with 19 bases between. The CDR3 loop spans 17 amino acids. The CDR3: CASSPSPGVLMNTEAFF. The DNA of the CDR3 is TGTGCCAGCAGCCCGTCCCCAGGGGTGTTGATGAACACTGAAGCTTTCTTT.

The chain couples TRBV11-2 to TRBJ2-4, with D possibly being TRBD1 (6 bases). Trimming cost V 4 bases and J 8 bases, with 9 bases left between them. This CDR3 contains 12 residues. Per the germline V gene, CDR1 is SGHAT and CDR2 is FQNNGV. The CDR3 here is CASSSQGHIQYF. In DNA form, the CDR3 reads TGTGCCAGCAGCTCACAGGGACACATTCAGTACTTC.

This chain connects TRBV29-1 to TRBJ1-1, with D tentatively TRBD1 (5 bases). This CDR3 is built from 14 residues. Germline assignment: CDR1 SQVTM and CDR2 ANQGSEA. The V end lost 4 bases, the J end lost 0 bases, and 12 bases lay between the germline ends. The CDR3 sequence: CSVVSGRVNTEAFF. The CDR3 nucleotides are TGCAGCGTTGTTTCAGGCAGGGTGAACACTGAAGCTTTCTTT.

This clone was recorded a few times. V gene TRBV5-1 combines with J gene TRBJ1-2; D gene ambiguous. This CDR3 comprises 15 residues. The germline V and J ends were trimmed by 1 base and 0 bases, with 10 bases remaining between them. From germline, CDR1 is SGHRS and CDR2 YFSETQ. CDR3 bases: TGCGCCAGCAGCTTGAATACGGATACTAACTATGGCTACACCTTC. As protein: CASSLNTDTNYGYTF. Full variable domain (rest looked up from reference TRBV5-1 and TRBJ1-2): KAGVTQTPRYLIKTRGQQVTLSCSPISGHRSVSWYQQTPGQGLQFLFEYFSETQRNKGNFPGRFSGRQFSNSRSEMNVSTLELGDSALYLCASSLNTDTNYGYTFGSGTRLTVV.

The chain combines TRBV7-2 with TRBJ2-7; D gene ambiguous. CDR1 and CDR2 (germline): SGHTA, FQGNSA. V was clipped by 1 base and J by 0 bases, with 7 bases between them. The CDR3 sequence is 14 residues long. The CDR3 here is CASSLEAFSYEQYF. The CDR3 nucleotides are TGTGCCAGCAGCTTAGAGGCCTTCTCCTACGAGCAGTACTTC. Complete variable domain (other parts from reference TRBV7-2 and TRBJ2-7): GAGVSQSPSNKVTEKGKDVELRCDPISGHTALYWYRQSLGQGLEFLIYFQGNSAPDKSGLPSDRFSAERTGGSVSTLTIQRTQQEDSAVYLCASSLEAFSYEQYFGPGTRLTVT.

The chain employs TRBV7-6 and TRBJ1-2, with D unclear. Germline V gives CDR1 SGHVS, CDR2 FNYEAQ. CDR3 size: 12 residues. V lost 2 bases and J lost 4, with 5 bases in between. CDR3 amino acids: CASSLRGYGYTF. CDR3 DNA sequence: TGTGCCAGCAGCTTACGGGGCTATGGCTACACCTTC.

V usage is TRBV5-6 and J usage is TRBJ2-1; D possibly corresponds to TRBD2 (5 bases). Germline V gene lookup returns CDR1 SGHDT and CDR2 YYEEEE. V lost 2 bases and J lost 9, with 15 bases in between. There are 14 residues in the CDR3. The CDR3 loop reads CASSLFTSGFEQFF. CDR3 sequence (DNA): TGTGCCAGCAGCTTATTCACTTCGGGGTTTGAGCAGTTCTTC.

The rearrangement links TRBV18 to TRBJ2-7, with TRBD2 as a possible D gene (6 bases). Trimming left V 1 base short and J 1 base short, with 8 bases between. Germline V gives CDR1 KGHSH, CDR2 LQKENI. The CDR3 length is 14 residues. DNA for the CDR3: TGTGCCAGCTCACCACAGGAGGGGTCCTACGAGCAGTACTTC. It translates to CASSPQEGSYEQYF.